This entry is about one T cell receptor beta chain. These data originate in a study of T cell changes during pregnancy in multiple sclerosis. The CDR3 has 17 residues. Trimming took 5 bases from V and 2 from J; bases not matched to a gene: 13. CDR1 and CDR2 from the germline V gene are SGHTA and FQGNSA. This table comes from immunoSEQ multiplex PCR, and its TCRdb copy is limited to in-frame clones, with some not included. The sample includes over 100,000 clones, 92% of them seen just once. The chain recombines TRBV7-2 with TRBJ1-2, with 8 bases aligning to TRBD1. This TCR was sampled from a female donor with multiple sclerosis, enrolled in a pregnancy study. The sequencing here drew on peripheral blood, taken in the third trimester of pregnancy. CDR3 protein: CASSPFIRTGRNYGYTF. The CDR3 bases are TGTGCCAGCAGCCCCTTTATTCGGACAGGGAGGAACTATGGCTACACCTTC.